Sequencing of this T cell receptor beta chain was carried out in a study of T-cell reconstitution after alpha-beta-depleted transplantation in children. General observations from the study: High day-60 TCRbeta diversity in some patients came from surviving recipient T cells and thymic progenitors. The origin of alpha-beta T cells about two months after transplant was reportedly several hundred expanded graft clones.

This clonotype appeared a few times. The antigen is unknown. The library targeted TCRbeta and was prepared with unique molecular identifiers. TCRdb analysed the PCR reads with MiXCR anew, one entry per CDR3 protein. This table holds approximately 210,000 distinct CDR3 sequences, approximately 17% found once. The origin of this receptor is a male patient aged 2 to 9 who had a stem cell transplant for acute lymphoblastic leukemia, so the T cells may come from the graft donor. Sequenced here: PBMCs, mostly from graft donor cells, sampled 360 days after TCRalphabeta/CD19-depleted stem cell transplant.

The CDR3 protein is CASSQEPGPLLFTQYF. CDR3 DNA: TGCGCCAGCAGCCAAGAACCGGGGCCACTCCTCTTCACGCAGTACTTC. The chain recombines TRBV4-3 with TRBJ2-7, with D perhaps being TRBD1 or TRBD2 (5 bases each). The V and J ends lost 0 bases and 9 bases respectively, with 21 bases between them. CDR3 length: 16 amino acids. Germline V gives CDR1 LGHNA, CDR2 YSLEER.